Here is one T cell receptor beta chain with its context. This may come from a read error, since a much larger clone is one base off. The TCR beta CDR3 regions underwent amplification using RNA transcripts as the source. The primer set for the first-round RT-PCR of the TCR CDR3 was HTBI. In TCRdb, the multiplex PCR reads were re-called with MiXCR into one record per CDR3 protein. This table holds hundreds of thousands of distinct CDR3 sequences, 40% to 55% found once. The CDR3 is made up of 11 amino acids. The germline V gene encodes CDR1 SQVTM and CDR2 ANQGSEA. V dropped 7 bases and J dropped 4; count of bases not matched to a gene: 4. These data come from a study of T cells in Graves' hyperthyroidism and ophthalmopathy.

Sequencing was done on a sample of peripheral blood or thyroid tissue (not recorded which). The source of this sequence is an adult man with Graves' disease, either hyperthyroidism or ophthalmopathy (not recorded which). J is TRBJ2-7 and V is TRBV29-1, with TRBD1 matching 7 bases. As DNA, the CDR3 is TGCAGCGCCGTACAGGGGTACGAGCAGTACTTC. This encodes CSAVQGYEQYF.